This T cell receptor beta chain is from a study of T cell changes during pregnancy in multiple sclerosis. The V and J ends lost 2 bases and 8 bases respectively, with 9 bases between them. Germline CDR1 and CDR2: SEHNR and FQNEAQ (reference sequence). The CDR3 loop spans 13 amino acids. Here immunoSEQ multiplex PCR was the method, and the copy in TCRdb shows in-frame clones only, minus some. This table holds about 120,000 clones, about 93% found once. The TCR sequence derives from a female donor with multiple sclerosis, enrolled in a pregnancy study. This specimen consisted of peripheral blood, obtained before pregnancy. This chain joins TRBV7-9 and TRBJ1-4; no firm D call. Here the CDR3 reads CASSLRENEKLFF. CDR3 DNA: TGTGCCAGCAGCTTACGGGAAAACGAAAAACTGTTTTTT.